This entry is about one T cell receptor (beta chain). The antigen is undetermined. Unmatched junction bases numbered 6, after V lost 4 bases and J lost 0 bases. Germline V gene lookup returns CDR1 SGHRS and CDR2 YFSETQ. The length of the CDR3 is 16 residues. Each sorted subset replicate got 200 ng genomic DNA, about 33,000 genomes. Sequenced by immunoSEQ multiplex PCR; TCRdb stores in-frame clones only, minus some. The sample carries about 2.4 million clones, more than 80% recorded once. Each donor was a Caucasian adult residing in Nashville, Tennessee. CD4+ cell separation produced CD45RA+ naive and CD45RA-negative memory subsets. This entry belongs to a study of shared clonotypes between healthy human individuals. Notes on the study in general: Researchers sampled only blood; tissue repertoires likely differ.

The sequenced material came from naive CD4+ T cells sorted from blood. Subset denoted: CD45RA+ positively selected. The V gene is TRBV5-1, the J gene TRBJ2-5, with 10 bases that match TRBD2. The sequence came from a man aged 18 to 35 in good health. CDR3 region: CASSRTSGMYQETQYF. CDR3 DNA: TGCGCCAGCAGCAGGACTAGCGGCATGTACCAAGAGACCCAGTACTTC.